The 25 T cell receptor beta chains below all came from one sample that was sequenced in a study of low-dose radiotherapy and immunotherapy resistance in tumors. Specified time point: before trial treatment. TRAV- and TRBV-specific primers, spanning alpha and beta chains, primed first-strand cDNA. The PCR that amplified TCRs ran for around 22 cycles, relying on a constant-region primer and a V-primer adapter. TCRdb reanalysed the reads using MiXCR and keeps one entry per CDR3 protein. This repertoire shows 30,000 to 50,000 distinct CDR3 sequences, roughly a third found once; its top ten account for approximately 3.7%. Material: PBMCs, obtained before treatment. These receptors all stem from a male donor with gallbladder cancer.

The V gene is TRBV29-1, the J gene TRBJ1-1; D possibly corresponds to TRBD1 (5 bases). With 6 bases removed from V and 5 bases from J, the gap between germline ends came to 13 bases. Germline V gene data show CDR1 as SQVTM and CDR2 as ANQGSEA. The CDR3 is 12 residues long. The CDR3 region is CSVAGPTTEAFF. CDR3 nucleotide sequence: TGCAGCGTAGCGGGGCCGACAACTGAAGCTTTCTTT. Combining the CDR3 with reference TRBV29-1 and TRBJ1-1 gives the whole variable domain SAVISQKPSRDICQRGTSLTIQCQVDSQVTMMFWYRQQPGQSLTLIATANQGSEATYESGFVIDKFPISRPNLTFSTLTVSNMSPEDSSIYLCSVAGPTTEAFFGQGTRLTVV.

This clonotype showed up many times. V gene TRBV4-1 combines with J gene TRBJ1-1, with D possibly matching TRBD1 (6 bases). Germline values: CDR1 MGHRA, CDR2 YSYEKL. V was trimmed by 4 bases and J by 10 bases, leaving 22 bases between them. The CDR3 loop spans 15 amino acids. CDR3 sequence: CASSLRGDTPSPAFF. CDR3 nucleotide sequence: TGCGCCAGCAGCCTAAGGGGGGACACTCCTTCCCCAGCTTTCTTT.

V usage is TRBV27 and J usage is TRBJ1-1; D uncertain. Trimming took off 4 bases at V and 4 bases at J, with 10 bases between the two ends. CDR1 is MNHEY, CDR2 SMNVEV, per germline (reference sequence). The CDR3 totals 13 residues. CDR3: CASSSRTGTEAFF. The CDR3 bases are TGTGCCAGCAGTTCAAGGACCGGCACTGAAGCTTTCTTT.

Worth noting for this clonotype: This is likely an artifact of a read error, given a far larger clone one base away. The chain couples TRBV5-3 to TRBJ1-5; a possible D gene is TRBD1 (6 bases). Being an ORF, TRBV5-3 has a function that is uncertain. The CDR3 sequence is 17 residues long. Trimming stripped 4 bases from V and 6 bases from J, with 23 bases between. Here the CDR3 DNA reads TGTGCCAGAAGCCAGCACATGGTGCAGGGGAAAAGTCAGCCCCAGCATTTT. This codes for CARSQHMVQGKSQPQHF.

This clonotype was seen at least ten times. The chain couples TRBV19 to TRBJ2-2; D unclear. Between the trimmed V and J ends, which lost 3 bases and 11 bases, there was a span of 7 bases. This CDR3 contains 11 residues. Germline CDR1 is LNHDA and CDR2 is SQIVND (reference sequence). The CDR3, as DNA: TGTGCCAGTAGTATTGATATAGAGCTGTTTTTT. Translating gives CASSIDIELFF.

V and J are TRBV3-1 and TRBJ2-1; D is ambiguous. This CDR3 spans 12 amino acids. Germline CDR1 reads LGHDT; CDR2 reads YNNKEL (reference sequence). Trimming removed 3 bases at V and 4 bases at J, with 4 bases between. CDR3 nucleotides: TGTGCCAGCAGCCACATTTACAATGAGCAGTTCTTC. It codes for CASSHIYNEQFF.

The sample holds one count of this clonotype. This sequence joins TRBV20-1 and TRBJ2-7; D not resolved. Trimming removed 3 bases at V and 7 bases at J, with 10 bases between. From germline, CDR1 is DFQATT and CDR2 SNEGSKA (reference sequence). There are 11 residues in the CDR3. This CDR3 is CSARTRREQYF. CDR3 coding DNA: TGCAGTGCTAGGACGCGGAGAGAGCAGTACTTC.

Comments on this clonotype: A single base is all that separates this from a far larger clone, so a read error is likely. The gene calls are TRBV5-3 and TRBJ2-4; TRBD1 aligns across 10 bases. TRBV5-3 is labeled an ORF, and its function is uncertain. CDR3 length: 17 amino acids. CDR3 region: CASSLRTGGIAKNIQYF. The CDR3 nucleotides are TGTGCCAGCAGCTTAAGGACAGGGGGAATAGCCAAAAACATTCAGTACTTC.

Regarding this clonotype: Likely a read error: the CDR3 ends without its conserved phenylalanine or tryptophan. The chain couples TRBV3-1 to TRBJ2-3, with 12 bases lining up with TRBD2. This CDR3 contains 18 residues. V lost 2 bases, J lost 2 bases, and 8 bases stayed unmatched. Germline V gene sequence: CDR1 LGHDT, CDR2 YNNKEL (reference sequence). The CDR3 reads CASSQLLAGGRDTDTQYL. Here the CDR3 DNA reads TGTGCCAGCAGCCAACTACTAGCGGGGGGCCGGGACACAGATACGCAGTATCTT.

This chain connects TRBV27 to TRBJ2-7; TRBD2 matches at 13 bases. V trimming: 5 bases; J trimming: 6 bases; junction bases outside the gene matches: 7. The germline gives CDR1 MNHEY, CDR2 SMNVEV (reference sequence). The CDR3 totals 15 residues. The CDR3 here is CASSQGTSGAGEQYF. The CDR3 bases are TGTGCCAGCAGTCAGGGGACTAGCGGGGCCGGCGAGCAGTACTTC.

This clonotype has at least ten counts. V is TRBV2 and J is TRBJ1-5; D perhaps matches TRBD1 (6 bases). Trimming left V 7 bases short and J 4 bases short, with 17 bases between. The V gene's germline CDR1 is SNHLY and CDR2 FYNNEI. The CDR3 is made up of 15 amino acids. The CDR3 sequence: CASTQLRQGNQPQHF. CDR3 coding DNA: TGTGCCAGCACCCAGTTGAGGCAGGGGAATCAGCCCCAGCATTTT.

This clonotype occurred many times. The chain uses TRBV6-5 and TRBJ2-7; D is undetermined. Germline assignment: CDR1 MNHEY and CDR2 SVGAGI. The CDR3 contains 14 residues. The V gene lost 0 bases and the J gene lost 3 bases, with 9 bases spanning the gap. The CDR3 DNA follows: TGTGCCAGCAGTTACTCGGTGAGACGCTACGAGCAGTACTTC. Its protein is CASSYSVRRYEQYF.

This clonotype showed up many times. Mismatch with germline at one junction end may stem from a read error. The chain is built from TRBV9 and TRBJ1-6, with D hard to call. The CDR3 is 16 amino acids. CDR1 and CDR2 (germline): SGDLS, YYNGEE. CDR3 sequence: CAISVAGGSYNSPLHF. The CDR3 nucleotides are TGTGCCATCAGCGTAGCAGGCGGCTCCTATAATTCACCCCTCCACTTT.

This clonotype came up many times. CDR3 bases: TGTGCCAGCAGCTATCAAACCGGGCCTCTCACAGATACGCAGTATTTT. Residues: CASSYQTGPLTDTQYF. The rearrangement uses TRBV7-2 and TRBJ2-3; D is unresolved. This CDR3 comprises 16 residues. CDR1 and CDR2 (germline): SGHTA, FQGNSA. Between the trimmed V and J ends, which lost 4 bases and 2 bases, there was a span of 16 bases.

Note on this clonotype: A far larger clone differs by one base, so this is likely a read error. The rearrangement uses TRBV3-1 and TRBJ2-7; the D gene could be TRBD1 or TRBD2 (5 bases each). Trimming removed 1 base from V and 7 bases from J, with 11 bases in between. The germline CDR1 and CDR2 sequences are LGHDT and YNNKEL (reference sequence). This CDR3 comprises 13 residues. CDR3: CASSQGGKNEQYF. CDR3 sequence (DNA): TGTGCCAGCAGCCAAGGGGGGAAAAATGAGCAGTACTTC.

This clonotype was seen at least ten times. V gene TRBV11-2 combines with J gene TRBJ2-5, with D perhaps TRBD1 (6 bases). Germline CDR1 and CDR2: SGHAT and FQNNGV. CDR3 length equals 16 residues. Trimming pared 4 bases from V and 5 bases from J, leaving 20 bases between. In nucleotides, the CDR3 is TGTGCCAGCAGCTCCGGGACACATGGGCCTCACGAGACCCAGTACTTC. Residues: CASSSGTHGPHETQYF.

In its sample, this clonotype is medium-sized. CDR3 region: CASSPVAGSDTQYF. CDR3 bases: TGTGCCAGCAGTCCCGTAGCGGGATCAGATACGCAGTATTTT. This chain links TRBV12-3 or TRBV12-4 with TRBJ2-3, with 8 nucleotides matching TRBD2. CDR3 length: 14 amino acids. Trimming removed 5 bases from V and 4 bases from J; junction bases left unmatched: 5.

The sample holds many counts of this clonotype. The CDR3 region has the DNA TGCAGCGTTGCTGACATTGGGTACAATCAGCCCCAGCATTTT. Protein sequence: CSVADIGYNQPQHF. The rearrangement uses TRBV29-1 and TRBJ1-5; D uncertain. CDR1 and CDR2 (germline): SQVTM, ANQGSEA. The CDR3 spans 14 residues. The V end was cut by 4 bases, the J end by 3 bases, with 13 bases between.

This clonotype has ten or more counts. The chain recombines TRBV6-5 with TRBJ2-2, with a possible D match to TRBD1 (5 bases). The V gene lost 2 bases and the J gene lost 2 bases, with 9 bases spanning the gap. Germline V gene sequence: CDR1 MNHEY, CDR2 SVGAGI. This CDR3 spans 15 amino acids. The chain's CDR3 is CASSYRGSNTGELFF. For the CDR3, the DNA is TGTGCCAGCAGTTACAGGGGATCCAACACCGGGGAGCTGTTTTTT.

This clonotype was seen ten or more times. J is TRBJ1-4 and V is TRBV7-2; D is unclear. Deletions cut 4 bases from V and 8 bases from J, with 17 bases between. The CDR3 covers 15 residues. Germline CDR1 SGHTA, CDR2 FQGNSA. This CDR3 reads CASSSVGRSREKLFF. CDR3 bases: TGTGCCAGCAGCTCCGTCGGGCGGAGTCGCGAAAAACTGTTTTTT.

In its sample, this clonotype was seen many times. The chain combines TRBV6-2 or TRBV6-3 with TRBJ2-1; D not certain. Germline CDR1 reads MNHEY; CDR2 reads SVGEGT. The ends were cut back, 4 bases at V and 1 base at J, with 14 bases in the middle. The CDR3 consists of 16 residues. CDR3 nucleotide sequence: TGTGCCAGCAGTTTCACACCTTCCCATTCCTACAATGAGCAGTTCTTC. This encodes CASSFTPSHSYNEQFF.

The gene calls are TRBV18 and TRBJ1-5; 10 nucleotides line up with TRBD1. This CDR3 is built from 14 residues. Unmatched junction bases numbered 5, after V lost 6 bases and J lost 6 bases. Germline CDR1 is KGHSH and CDR2 is LQKENI. The CDR3 nucleotides read TGTGCCAGCTCCCCCGGGACAGGGGTTCAGCCCCAGCATTTT. Translated, it gives CASSPGTGVQPQHF.

Concerning this clonotype: No DNA is shown, since the ends of the CDR3 on it are uncertain; the CDR3 is the one TCRdb lists. V gene TRBV5-4 combines with J gene TRBJ2-2; the table assigns TRBD2, which was not confirmed against the DNA. Per the germline V gene, CDR1 is SGHNT and CDR2 is YYREEE (reference sequence). Inclusive of both ends, the CDR3 amounts to 16 amino acids. CDR3 in amino acids: CASSPREGLHGELFFF.

The rearrangement uses TRBV19 and TRBJ1-5; unclear D gene. V dropped 2 bases and J dropped 6 bases, with 8 bases sitting between them. Germline V CDR1 and CDR2: LNHDA, SQIVND (reference sequence). The CDR3 is 13 residues long. CDR3 amino acids: CASSISTGQPQHF. The CDR3 DNA reads as TGTGCCAGTAGTATAAGTACTGGTCAGCCCCAGCATTTT.

This clonotype showed up many times. J is TRBJ1-1 and V is TRBV29-1; D might be TRBD1 (5 bases). The germline V gene encodes CDR1 SQVTM and CDR2 ANQGSEA. The CDR3 is 12 residues long. V was shortened by 3 bases and J by 6 bases, with 11 bases between the two germline ends. The CDR3 is CSVDGAFAEAFF. In nucleotides, the CDR3 is TGCAGCGTTGATGGGGCTTTCGCTGAAGCTTTCTTT.